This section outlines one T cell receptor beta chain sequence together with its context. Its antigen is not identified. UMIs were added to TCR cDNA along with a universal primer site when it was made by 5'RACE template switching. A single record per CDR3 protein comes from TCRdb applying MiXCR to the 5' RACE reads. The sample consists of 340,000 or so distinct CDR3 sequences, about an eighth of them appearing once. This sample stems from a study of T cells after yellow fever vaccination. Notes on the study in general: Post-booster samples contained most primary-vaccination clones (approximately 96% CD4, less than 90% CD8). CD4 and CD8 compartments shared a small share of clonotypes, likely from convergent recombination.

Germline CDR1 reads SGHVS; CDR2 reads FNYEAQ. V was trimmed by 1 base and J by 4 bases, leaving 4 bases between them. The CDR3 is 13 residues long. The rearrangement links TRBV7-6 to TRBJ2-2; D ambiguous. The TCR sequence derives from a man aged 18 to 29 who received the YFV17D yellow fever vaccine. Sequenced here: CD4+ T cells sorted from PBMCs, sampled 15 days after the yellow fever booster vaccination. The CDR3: CASSLVTTGELFF. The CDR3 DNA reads TGTGCCAGCAGCTTAGTGACCACCGGGGAGCTGTTTTTT.